What follows is one T cell receptor (beta chain) and its context. What it binds is unknown. The sample belongs to a study of cytomegalovirus exposure and HLA in healthy donors. Study context: Earlier, 117 million unique TCR beta sequences were recovered from around 200 million T cells by an analysis. Of all 400 or so donors who were genotyped, roughly 85% belonged to the Caucasian-associated ancestry cluster.

Primers included in the PCR were 60 Vbeta and 13 Jbeta primers. Sequencing used immunoSEQ multiplex PCR; TCRdb keeps in-frame clones, though not all of them. The profile shows about 150,000 clones, about 77% of them singletons. Findings of the study overall: In vitro work confirmed that a few CMV-associated chains recognize CMV antigens. Presence/absence results assume similar sequencing depth per donor, which may not hold.

The V gene's germline CDR1 is SGHRS and CDR2 YFSETQ. V shed 0 bases and J shed 1 base, with 14 bases lying between them. The CDR3 is 16 residues long. The source of this sequence is a woman aged 40 to 50 in good health and CMV-seronegative. This chain connects TRBV5-1 to TRBJ2-7; possible D gene TRBD2, 6 bases. Material: PBMCs. CDR3 bases: TGCGCCAGCAGCTTGGTTTCGCCAGGAGGGTCCTACGAGCAGTACTTC. Residues: CASSLVSPGGSYEQYF.